The rows below give T cell receptor beta chains drawn from one sample of a study of control samples from healthy donors and cancer patients. TCRdb keeps only in-frame clones here, not all; method: immunoSEQ multiplex PCR. The sample comprises 120,000 or so clones, around 90% of which are singletons, and 2% to 2.5% rests with the top ten. The material sequenced was blood. Receptor source: a man between 18 and 29 years old in good health. The CDR3 runs from the conserved cysteine through the conserved F or W. D genes are given only for firm matches.

cdr3_length: 14
j_call: TRBJ2-2
d_call: .
v_call: TRBV18
cdr3_aa: CASQGATNTGELFF

cdr3_length: 15
j_call: TRBJ2-2
d_call: .
v_call: TRBV19
cdr3_aa: CASSIVQGGTGELFF

cdr3_length: 15
j_call: TRBJ2-1
d_call: TRBD2
v_call: TRBV27
cdr3_aa: CASRRGLAGEGEQFF

cdr3_length: 15
j_call: TRBJ1-2
d_call: .
v_call: TRBV4-1
cdr3_aa: CASSPATQRPNGYTF

cdr3_length: 12
j_call: TRBJ2-2
d_call: .
v_call: TRBV9
cdr3_aa: CASSVTSGELFF

cdr3_length: 16
j_call: TRBJ2-2
d_call: TRBD1
v_call: TRBV2
cdr3_aa: CASSELQGADTGELFF

cdr3_length: 15
j_call: TRBJ2-3
d_call: TRBD2
v_call: TRBV6-4
cdr3_aa: CASSGSSGTTDTQYF

cdr3_length: 15
j_call: TRBJ1-1
d_call: TRBD1
v_call: TRBV29-1
cdr3_aa: CSVESGTGLNTEAFF

cdr3_length: 16
j_call: TRBJ2-3
d_call: TRBD2
v_call: TRBV18
cdr3_aa: CASSPGFAGEIDTQYF

cdr3_length: 14
j_call: TRBJ2-3
d_call: .
v_call: TRBV5-6
cdr3_aa: CASSFWREADTQYF

cdr3_length: 14
j_call: TRBJ1-1
d_call: .
v_call: TRBV6-5
cdr3_aa: CASSQMERGTEAFF

cdr3_length: 15
j_call: TRBJ2-5
d_call: TRBD1
v_call: TRBV11-2
cdr3_aa: CASRAFRGPQETQYF

cdr3_length: 17
j_call: TRBJ2-2
d_call: .
v_call: TRBV7-9
cdr3_aa: CASSFWGRQTNTGELFF

cdr3_length: 14
j_call: TRBJ2-5
d_call: .
v_call: TRBV7-2
cdr3_aa: CASSGGPAQETQYF

cdr3_length: 16
j_call: TRBJ2-7
d_call: .
v_call: TRBV13
cdr3_aa: CASSPRALLETHEQYF

cdr3_length: 10
j_call: TRBJ2-5
d_call: .
v_call: TRBV11-2
cdr3_aa: CASRGETQYF

cdr3_length: 14
j_call: TRBJ1-1
d_call: .
v_call: TRBV6-2/TRBV6-3
cdr3_aa: CASSPNPGTIEAFF

cdr3_length: 19
j_call: TRBJ2-1
d_call: TRBD2
v_call: TRBV9
cdr3_aa: CASSVAGLAGEWSYNEQFF

cdr3_length: 13
j_call: TRBJ1-6
d_call: .
v_call: TRBV2
cdr3_aa: CASSPTDNSPLHF

cdr3_length: 18
j_call: TRBJ1-1
d_call: .
v_call: TRBV5-1
cdr3_aa: CASSFPKMRAFMNTEAFF

cdr3_length: 11
j_call: TRBJ1-1
d_call: .
v_call: TRBV2
cdr3_aa: CASIFSGEAFF

cdr3_length: 17
j_call: TRBJ2-1
d_call: TRBD2
v_call: TRBV24-1
cdr3_aa: CATSDSSLAGGLNEQFF

cdr3_length: 14
j_call: TRBJ1-2
d_call: TRBD1
v_call: TRBV6-5
cdr3_aa: CASAPTGAKYGYTF

cdr3_length: 14
j_call: TRBJ2-2
d_call: .
v_call: TRBV27
cdr3_aa: CASSLVFNTGELFF

cdr3_length: 14
j_call: TRBJ1-5
d_call: .
v_call: TRBV2
cdr3_aa: CASSEVQQNQPQHF

cdr3_length: 12
j_call: TRBJ1-2
d_call: .
v_call: TRBV5-4
cdr3_aa: CASSLGGDGYTF

cdr3_length: 13
j_call: TRBJ1-2
d_call: .
v_call: TRBV28
cdr3_aa: CASIGWGIGGYTF